This T cell receptor beta chain was observed in a study of graft-versus-host responses after intestinal transplantation. This clone was picked up one time. The antigen is unknown. Assay: immunoSEQ multiplex PCR; the TCRdb copy retains only in-frame clones and omits some. The sample has about 26,000 clones; roughly 80% are singletons. The CDR3 totals 15 residues. Trimming cost V 7 bases and J 0 bases; bases outside gene matches: 4. Per the germline V gene, CDR1 is SGHRS and CDR2 is YFSETQ. This TCR was sampled from a human donor who received an intestinal transplant. The sequences come from unstimulated CD4+ T cells sorted from spleen or lymph node cells, collected before intestinal transplant. The chain is built from TRBV5-1 and TRBJ2-1; 10 bases agree with TRBD1. DNA for the CDR3: TGCGCCAGCTTACGGACAGGGGGCTCCTACAATGAGCAGTTCTTC. Translation gives CASLRTGGSYNEQFF.